Each of the 3 T cell receptor beta chains below was sequenced from the same sample in a study of prognosis after radiotherapy for stage I lung cancer (dated by TCRdb to 2020 to 2023). Sequenced using an Illumina HiSeq 3000. Two rounds of multiplex PCR were used to amplify the TCR beta CDR3 region from genomic DNA. In the first round of PCR, primers specific to each TRBV and TRBJ gene were used, and the primer sequences are filed in Chinese patent CN105087789A. The public reads were quality trimmed at Q25 with fastp and then assembled into clones with MiXCR by TCRdb, keeping productive beta chains. For every CDR3 protein sequence, its rows merge into one entry that carries the most common genes and DNA. The sample yields about 35,000 distinct CDR3 sequences; around a third were counted once. The ten largest clones capture 27% of the sample. Sample: PBMCs, taken before or after stereotactic body radiation therapy (not recorded which). These receptors originate from a donor older than 45 with non-small cell lung cancer.

This CDR3 reads CSSIRRASGAGETQYF. CDR3 nucleotides: TGCAGTTCTATTCGTCGGGCTAGCGGGGCAGGGGAGACCCAGTACTTC. The chain links TRBV20-1 to TRBJ2-5, with 9 positions matching TRBD2. Germline V lookup: CDR1 DFQATT, CDR2 SNEGSKA (reference sequence). This CDR3 region has 16 residues. The J segment lost 5 bases and the V segment lost 8 bases, leaving 18 bases of the junction unmatched.

On this clonotype: Just one base apart from a much larger clone, this may be a read error. The chain is built from TRBV6-5 and TRBJ2-5, with 10 bases that match TRBD2. V was clipped by 0 bases and J by 4 bases; unmatched bases: 17. There are 20 residues in the CDR3. In germline, CDR1 is MNHEY, CDR2 SVGAGI. The DNA for the CDR3 is TGTGCCAGCAGTTACTCGATTCCGGGACTAGCGTGGGCCTACAGAGAGACCCAGTACTTC. Translated: CASSYSIPGLAWAYRETQYF.

This clonotype was seen at least ten times. V usage is TRBV6-1 and J usage is TRBJ2-7; D is possibly TRBD2 (6 bases). The CDR3 extends over 13 amino acids. The germline CDR1 and CDR2 sequences are MNHNS and SASEGT. V lost 6 bases, J lost 3 bases, and 12 bases lay in between. CDR3: CASRPGGLYEQYF. The CDR3 DNA is TGTGCCAGCAGGCCCGGGGGTCTCTACGAGCAGTACTTC.